Detailed here is one T cell receptor beta chain. Its antigen is still unknown. No per-base quality is available; no much larger clone lies one base away. V is pared back by 5 bases and J by 5 bases, with 12 bases lying between the germline termini. The CDR3, cysteine through phenylalanine, is 13 amino acids long. Kept here is only the CDR3 DNA, which spans 39 bases and is read in frame from base 1. For CDR1 and CDR2, the germline V gene lists SGHVS and FNYEAQ. TCR beta CDR3 regions were amplified from RNA transcripts. A first-round RT-PCR of the TCR CDR3 used the HTBI primer set with the Qiagen OneStep RT-PCR kit. A second multiplex PCR round built the libraries, followed by size selection and purification. Libraries were sequenced paired-end with 100 bp reads on an Illumina HiSeq2000. Per the source publication's procedure: SOAPnuke was used to process the raw data, with reads discarded if the reads contained adapters or uncalled bases, had a mean Phred below 15, or lacked an exact constant-primer or identifier match. High-quality paired reads were merged with COPE v1.2.5, and unique nucleotide sequences were defined as clonotypes. Clonotypes were aligned to IMGT TRBV, TRBD and TRBJ reference segments using MiTCR v1.1. The analysis included only V-J combinations with a frequency above 0.0001, which together covered 99% to 99.2% of the repertoires. The TCS score was defined as the ratio of F50 (clonal expansion) to E x V (chaos), calculated using BLOSUM62-based TCRdist between CDR3 peptides within each V-J. Welch's t-statistics and random forest reduced several hundred V-J features to about 13, which were used in a naive Bayes classifier (R e1071). TCRdb trimmed public reads at Q25 via fastp, called clones via MiXCR and kept in-frame beta chains. A single entry per CDR3 protein holds the most common genes and DNA from its merged rows. TCRdb, not the original authors, processed these V and J calls. The sample profile shows fewer than 900,000 distinct CDR3 sequences; approximately 19% of them were found once. 15% to 20% of the sample goes to the ten largest clones.

The entry originates in a study of T cells in Graves' hyperthyroidism and ophthalmopathy (dated by TCRdb to 2018 to 2020). Notes on the research overall: Peripheral blood samples were taken at initial diagnosis, before any treatment was given. The paper describes TCR Vbeta CDR3 sequencing of 120 to 150 peripheral blood samples, made up of some 42 ophthalmopathy patients, approximately 76 hyperthyroidism patients and 17 progressor patients. In addition, the study compared T-cell repertoires in thyroid tissue and in blood from six Graves' hyperthyroidism patients. A discovery cohort of around 98 patients, 43 with Graves' ophthalmopathy and roughly 59 with stable Graves' hyperthyroidism, was used to find distinguishing TCR V-J signatures. An independent validation cohort of fewer than 20 hyperthyroidism patients and over 15 patients who later progressed to ophthalmopathy tested prospective prediction of ophthalmopathy. The roughly 99 discovery patients were divided at random into training and test sets in a 7:3 ratio. Following sampling, methimazole starting at 30 mg daily was given to hyperthyroidism patients, and high-dose intravenous methylprednisolone was given to ophthalmopathy patients. The paper's findings and limits, for the study overall: Most expanded thyroid clonotypes (frequency above 0.001) were also detected in blood, suggesting blood repertoires may reflect thyroid immune responses. In validation, progression to ophthalmopathy was predicted by the model with 55% to 71% sensitivity and roughly 72% specificity, a median of roughly six months before onset. Sample size was not statistically predetermined, and investigators were not blinded to group allocation. A 13 V-J signature model separated ophthalmopathy from stable hyperthyroidism, with about 90% sensitivity and 81% to 83% specificity in cross-validation and 80%/75% in testing.

The hyperthyroidism patients were between 18 and 65 years old and newly diagnosed, with a disease duration of less than 2 months. Any patient with an uncontrolled infection, another autoimmune disease, pregnancy or lactation was excluded. Diagnoses relied on clinical symptoms, serum thyroxine and TRAb, thyroid ultrasound and orbital computed tomography. Blood from progressor patients was drawn when they were first diagnosed with hyperthyroidism, before any ophthalmopathy symptoms appeared. PBMCs were isolated from approximately 10 ml of fresh peripheral blood by Ficoll-Paque density gradient centrifugation. Patients classed as progressors first received a Graves' hyperthyroidism diagnosis and then went on to develop ophthalmopathy during follow-up. Total RNA was extracted with Trizol reagent, and quality was checked on an Agilent 2100 Bioanalyzer.

The sample taken for sequencing was blood. This sequence uses TRBV7-6 and TRBJ1-1; the D gene identity is not certain. The clonotype originates from a woman in her forties or fifties with Graves' hyperthyroidism that later progressed to Graves' ophthalmopathy. The CDR3 is CASSPPRATEAFF. At the DNA level, the sequence is TGTGCCAGCAGCCCCCCCCGGGCGACTGAAGCTTTCTTT.